The 17 T cell receptor beta chains below come from one sample, sequenced in a study of T cell repertoires in cytomegalovirus infection. TCRdb reprocessed the reads with MiXCR, giving one entry per CDR3 protein. Found here are about 900,000 distinct CDR3 sequences, approximately 31% of them singletons; the top ten hold around 15%. Antigens for these TCRs are unknown. Source: cultured CD8+ T cells from PBMCs, taken from culture after CMV antigen stimulation. These TCRs come from a human donor in good health (CMV status not recorded). Some clones in this sample may be carry-over from other donors' samples.

A few counts support this clonotype. The chain joins TRBV4-3 to TRBJ2-2, with TRBD2 matching over 11 bases. Germline V gene lookup returns CDR1 LGHNA and CDR2 YSLEER. Trimming removed 0 bases from V and 4 bases from J; junction bases left unmatched: 4. There are 17 residues in the CDR3. The CDR3 DNA reads as TGCGCCAGCAGCCAAGATGGGCTAGCGGGGGGCACCGGGGAGCTGTTTTTT. This encodes CASSQDGLAGGTGELFF.

V gene TRBV6-5 combines with J gene TRBJ2-1; D remains ambiguous. Trimming stripped 6 bases from V and 1 base from J, with 10 bases between. The CDR3 is 14 amino acids. Germline V lookup: CDR1 MNHEY, CDR2 SVGAGI. The CDR3: CASSAQASYNEQFF. CDR3 bases: TGTGCCAGCAGCGCTCAGGCGTCCTACAATGAGCAGTTCTTC.

This clonotype was seen a handful of times. This chain uses TRBV4-2 with TRBJ2-3, with 8 bases identical to TRBD2. V dropped 0 bases and J dropped 6; count of bases not matched to a gene: 8. This CDR3 spans 16 amino acids. CDR1 is LGHNA and CDR2 is YNFKEQ in the germline V gene. CDR3 DNA: TGTGCCAGCAGCCAAGAAATGAGCGGGGGATTGGATACGCAGTATTTT. This gives the protein CASSQEMSGGLDTQYF.

CDR3 sequence: CASSLGTSGDYEQYF. CDR3 in DNA: TGCGCCAGCAGCCTGGGGACTAGCGGGGACTACGAGCAGTACTTC. The chain recombines TRBV5-1 with TRBJ2-7; 13 bases map to TRBD2. The ends lost 4 bases at V and 3 bases at J; junction bases unmatched: 4. CDR3 length equals 15 residues. Germline CDR1 reads SGHRS; CDR2 reads YFSETQ. Full variable domain (missing parts from reference TRBV5-1 and TRBJ2-7): KAGVTQTPRYLIKTRGQQVTLSCSPISGHRSVSWYQQTPGQGLQFLFEYFSETQRNKGNFPGRFSGRQFSNSRSEMNVSTLELGDSALYLCASSLGTSGDYEQYFGPGTRLTVT.

This clonotype was counted many times. The V and J genes are TRBV7-3 and TRBJ1-1; 10 bases align to TRBD1. V lost 4 bases and J lost 3; bases outside the gene matches: 5. The CDR3 has 15 amino acids. From germline, CDR1 is SGHTA and CDR2 FQGTGA. DNA of the CDR3: TGTGCCAGCAGCTCGGTAGGACAGGGGGACACTGAAGCTTTCTTT. Its protein is CASSSVGQGDTEAFF.

This chain links TRBV18 with TRBJ2-7; no definite D call. The V gene lost 6 bases and the J gene lost 1 base, with 7 bases spanning the gap. Germline V lookup: CDR1 KGHSH, CDR2 LQKENI. The CDR3 has 12 amino acids. The CDR3 region has the DNA TGTGCCAGCTCCCATTTTTCCTACGAGCAGTACGTC. Protein sequence: CASSHFSYEQYV.

The rearrangement joins TRBV19 to TRBJ2-2; perhaps TRBD2 as D (5 bases). Trimming removed 8 bases from V and 4 bases from J, with 8 bases in between. The CDR3 extends over 12 amino acids. Germline CDR1 is LNHDA and CDR2 is SQIVND (reference sequence). The CDR3 DNA follows: TGTGCCAGTCACGGGGTCACCGGGGAGCTGTTTTTT. It encodes CASHGVTGELFF. The full variable domain, its missing parts supplied by reference TRBV19 and TRBJ2-2, is DGGITQSPKYLFRKEGQNVTLSCEQNLNHDAMYWYRQDPGQGLRLIYYSQIVNDFQKGDIAEGYSVSREKKESFPLTVTSAQKNPTAFYLCASHGVTGELFFGEGSRLTVL.

With respect to this clonotype: Germline is not matched at one junction end, which may reflect a read error. The rearrangement uses TRBV4-3 and TRBJ2-3; D is uncertain. The germline gives CDR1 LGHNA, CDR2 YSLEER. CDR3 length: 15 amino acids. The DNA for the CDR3 is TGCGCCAGCAGCCAAGATAAGGATTACCCAGATACGCGGTATTTT. It specifies CASSQDKDYPDTRYF.

V gene TRBV7-9 combines with J gene TRBJ2-2; TRBD2 matches 8 bases. J was trimmed by 1 base and V by 5 bases; bases with no gene match: 6. The CDR3 spans 16 residues. Germline-derived CDR1 and CDR2 are SEHNR and FQNEAQ (reference sequence). CDR3 region: CASSPTGTRNTGELFF. The CDR3, as DNA: TGTGCCAGCAGCCCTACCGGGACTAGGAACACCGGGGAGCTGTTTTTT.

J is TRBJ2-7 and V is TRBV7-9; D unresolved. CDR1 and CDR2 (germline): SEHNR, FQNEAQ (reference sequence). This CDR3 comprises 16 residues. Trimming took off 4 bases at V and 0 bases at J, with 16 bases between the two ends. The DNA of the CDR3 is TGTGCCAGCAGCTCGCCCCTGACCGAATGCTCCTACGAGCAGTACTTC. Its protein product is CASSSPLTECSYEQYF.

The genes are TRBV12-3 or TRBV12-4 and TRBJ1-2, with a tentative D call TRBD1 (5 bases). V lost 8 bases to trimming and J lost 8 bases, with 12 bases between them. The CDR3 runs 11 residues. The CDR3 nucleotides are TGTGCCAGCGGGGGGGTTCAAGGCTACACCTTC. Amino acids: CASGGVQGYTF.

This sequence joins TRBV28 and TRBJ1-6; D is uncertain. Germline values: CDR1 MDHEN, CDR2 SYDVKM. CDR3 length: 15 amino acids. V was clipped by 6 bases and J by 10 bases, with 19 bases between them. The CDR3 reads CASSPPPVRQSPLHF. The CDR3 DNA sequence: TGTGCCAGCAGCCCACCCCCTGTCCGGCAATCACCCCTCCACTTT.

This clonotype was observed a few times. This chain connects TRBV27 to TRBJ2-1; TRBD2 agrees at 12 bases. V lost 5 bases to trimming and J lost 5 bases; unmatched junction nucleotides: 10. Germline CDR1 is MNHEY and CDR2 is SMNVEV (reference sequence). CDR3 length: 17 residues. CDR3 nucleotide sequence: TGTGCCAGCAGTCACCCAGCCAGGACTAGCGGGGACAATGAGCAGTTCTTC. Translating gives CASSHPARTSGDNEQFF.

As for this clonotype: Since a much larger clone is just one base distant, this may be a read error. This chain connects TRBV4-1 to TRBJ2-1, with 7 bases aligning to TRBD2. With 3 bases clipped from V and 12 bases from J, the junction kept 2 bases outside the gene matches. CDR1 and CDR2 (germline): MGHRA, YSYEKL. The CDR3 loop spans 11 amino acids. The CDR3 protein is CASSQRLAQFF. The CDR3 coding sequence is TGCGCCAGCAGCCAGAGACTAGCGCAGTTCTTC.

This chain connects TRBV4-2 to TRBJ1-1; D call uncertain. Trimming shortened V by 2 bases and J by 0 bases, and 13 bases separated the two germline ends. The germline V gene has CDR1 LGHNA and CDR2 YNFKEQ. CDR3 length equals 16 residues. The CDR3 loop is CASSQTMHTLNTEAFF. CDR3 DNA: TGTGCCAGCAGCCAAACGATGCACACTTTGAACACTGAAGCTTTCTTT.

V usage is TRBV27 and J usage is TRBJ1-5; 10 nucleotides align to TRBD1. CDR3 size: 15 residues. V lost 0 bases, J lost 10 bases, and 6 bases stayed unmatched. Germline CDR1 MNHEY, CDR2 SMNVEV (reference sequence). In DNA form, the CDR3 reads TGTGCCAGCAGTTTATCCCGACAGGGGGCATATCCCCAGCATTTT. Encoded protein: CASSLSRQGAYPQHF.

The genes are TRBV15 and TRBJ2-3; D gene ambiguous. This CDR3 is built from 11 residues. Trimming removed 0 bases from V and 9 bases from J, with 4 bases in between. Germline assignment: CDR1 LNHNV and CDR2 YYDKDF (reference sequence). In DNA, the CDR3 is TGTGCCACCAGCAGAGATGGGACGCAGTATTTT. As protein: CATSRDGTQYF.